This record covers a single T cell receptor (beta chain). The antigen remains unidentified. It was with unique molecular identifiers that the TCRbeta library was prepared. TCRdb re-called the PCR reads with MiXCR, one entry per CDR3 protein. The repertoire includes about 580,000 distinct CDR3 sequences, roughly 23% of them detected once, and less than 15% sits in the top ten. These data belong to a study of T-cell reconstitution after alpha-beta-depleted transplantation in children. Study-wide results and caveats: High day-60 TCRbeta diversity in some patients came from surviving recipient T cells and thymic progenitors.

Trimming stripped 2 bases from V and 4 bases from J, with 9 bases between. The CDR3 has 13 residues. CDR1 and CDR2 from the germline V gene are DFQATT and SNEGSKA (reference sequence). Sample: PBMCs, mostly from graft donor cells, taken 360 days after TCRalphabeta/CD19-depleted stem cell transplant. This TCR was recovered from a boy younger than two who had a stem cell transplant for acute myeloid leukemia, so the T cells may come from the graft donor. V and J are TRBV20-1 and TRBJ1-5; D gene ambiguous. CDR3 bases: TGCAGTGCTAGAAACACCGTTAATCAGCCCCAGCATTTT. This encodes CSARNTVNQPQHF.